This T cell receptor beta chain was recorded in a study of blood T cell repertoires in COVID-19. Study at large: Material from acute and convalescent COVID-19 was sourced from the United States, Italy and Spain.

Authors' processing steps: Estimates of nucleated cell counts were drawn from the amplification of reference gene primers. The assay was immunoSEQ multiplex PCR, and TCRdb's table has in-frame clones only and misses some. V and J calls and clone size are copied from that table; D and trimming were computed from the DNA. The top ten hold around 2% of the sample, which has approximately 220,000 clones, 65% to 85% seen once. The clonotype was recovered from a woman in her sixties with acute or convalescent COVID-19. Sequencing was carried out using peripheral blood.

The chain's CDR3 is CASSLVGGQGRVGYTF. DNA for the CDR3: TGCGCCAGCAGCTTGGTAGGCGGTCAGGGTCGGGTTGGCTACACCTTC. The chain couples TRBV5-1 to TRBJ1-2, with D maybe TRBD1 (5 bases). CDR3 length: 16 residues. V dropped 0 bases and J dropped 7 bases, with 19 bases sitting between them. Germline loops: CDR1 SGHRS, CDR2 YFSETQ.